This TCR beta chain comes out of a study of T cells in Graves' hyperthyroidism and ophthalmopathy. V lost 11 bases and J 2 bases, leaving 15 bases between the germline ends. CDR3 size: 13 residues. Germline CDR1 ENHRY, CDR2 SYGVKD. The source material, RNA transcripts, was used to amplify TCR beta CDR3 regions. RT-PCR in the first round (using the HTBI primer set) targeted the TCR CDR3. Using its own MiXCR run on the multiplex PCR reads, TCRdb lists one record per CDR3 protein. The data hold approximately 250,000 distinct CDR3 sequences, with about 24% observed a single time. This clonotype originated in a woman between 40 and 50 years old with Graves' ophthalmopathy. The chain links TRBV10-3 to TRBJ1-2; TRBD1 is a possible D gene (5 bases). The sample comprised blood. Here the CDR3 reads CASTAGKNYGYTF. CDR3 bases: TGTGCCTCTACTGCAGGGAAGAACTATGGCTACACCTTC.